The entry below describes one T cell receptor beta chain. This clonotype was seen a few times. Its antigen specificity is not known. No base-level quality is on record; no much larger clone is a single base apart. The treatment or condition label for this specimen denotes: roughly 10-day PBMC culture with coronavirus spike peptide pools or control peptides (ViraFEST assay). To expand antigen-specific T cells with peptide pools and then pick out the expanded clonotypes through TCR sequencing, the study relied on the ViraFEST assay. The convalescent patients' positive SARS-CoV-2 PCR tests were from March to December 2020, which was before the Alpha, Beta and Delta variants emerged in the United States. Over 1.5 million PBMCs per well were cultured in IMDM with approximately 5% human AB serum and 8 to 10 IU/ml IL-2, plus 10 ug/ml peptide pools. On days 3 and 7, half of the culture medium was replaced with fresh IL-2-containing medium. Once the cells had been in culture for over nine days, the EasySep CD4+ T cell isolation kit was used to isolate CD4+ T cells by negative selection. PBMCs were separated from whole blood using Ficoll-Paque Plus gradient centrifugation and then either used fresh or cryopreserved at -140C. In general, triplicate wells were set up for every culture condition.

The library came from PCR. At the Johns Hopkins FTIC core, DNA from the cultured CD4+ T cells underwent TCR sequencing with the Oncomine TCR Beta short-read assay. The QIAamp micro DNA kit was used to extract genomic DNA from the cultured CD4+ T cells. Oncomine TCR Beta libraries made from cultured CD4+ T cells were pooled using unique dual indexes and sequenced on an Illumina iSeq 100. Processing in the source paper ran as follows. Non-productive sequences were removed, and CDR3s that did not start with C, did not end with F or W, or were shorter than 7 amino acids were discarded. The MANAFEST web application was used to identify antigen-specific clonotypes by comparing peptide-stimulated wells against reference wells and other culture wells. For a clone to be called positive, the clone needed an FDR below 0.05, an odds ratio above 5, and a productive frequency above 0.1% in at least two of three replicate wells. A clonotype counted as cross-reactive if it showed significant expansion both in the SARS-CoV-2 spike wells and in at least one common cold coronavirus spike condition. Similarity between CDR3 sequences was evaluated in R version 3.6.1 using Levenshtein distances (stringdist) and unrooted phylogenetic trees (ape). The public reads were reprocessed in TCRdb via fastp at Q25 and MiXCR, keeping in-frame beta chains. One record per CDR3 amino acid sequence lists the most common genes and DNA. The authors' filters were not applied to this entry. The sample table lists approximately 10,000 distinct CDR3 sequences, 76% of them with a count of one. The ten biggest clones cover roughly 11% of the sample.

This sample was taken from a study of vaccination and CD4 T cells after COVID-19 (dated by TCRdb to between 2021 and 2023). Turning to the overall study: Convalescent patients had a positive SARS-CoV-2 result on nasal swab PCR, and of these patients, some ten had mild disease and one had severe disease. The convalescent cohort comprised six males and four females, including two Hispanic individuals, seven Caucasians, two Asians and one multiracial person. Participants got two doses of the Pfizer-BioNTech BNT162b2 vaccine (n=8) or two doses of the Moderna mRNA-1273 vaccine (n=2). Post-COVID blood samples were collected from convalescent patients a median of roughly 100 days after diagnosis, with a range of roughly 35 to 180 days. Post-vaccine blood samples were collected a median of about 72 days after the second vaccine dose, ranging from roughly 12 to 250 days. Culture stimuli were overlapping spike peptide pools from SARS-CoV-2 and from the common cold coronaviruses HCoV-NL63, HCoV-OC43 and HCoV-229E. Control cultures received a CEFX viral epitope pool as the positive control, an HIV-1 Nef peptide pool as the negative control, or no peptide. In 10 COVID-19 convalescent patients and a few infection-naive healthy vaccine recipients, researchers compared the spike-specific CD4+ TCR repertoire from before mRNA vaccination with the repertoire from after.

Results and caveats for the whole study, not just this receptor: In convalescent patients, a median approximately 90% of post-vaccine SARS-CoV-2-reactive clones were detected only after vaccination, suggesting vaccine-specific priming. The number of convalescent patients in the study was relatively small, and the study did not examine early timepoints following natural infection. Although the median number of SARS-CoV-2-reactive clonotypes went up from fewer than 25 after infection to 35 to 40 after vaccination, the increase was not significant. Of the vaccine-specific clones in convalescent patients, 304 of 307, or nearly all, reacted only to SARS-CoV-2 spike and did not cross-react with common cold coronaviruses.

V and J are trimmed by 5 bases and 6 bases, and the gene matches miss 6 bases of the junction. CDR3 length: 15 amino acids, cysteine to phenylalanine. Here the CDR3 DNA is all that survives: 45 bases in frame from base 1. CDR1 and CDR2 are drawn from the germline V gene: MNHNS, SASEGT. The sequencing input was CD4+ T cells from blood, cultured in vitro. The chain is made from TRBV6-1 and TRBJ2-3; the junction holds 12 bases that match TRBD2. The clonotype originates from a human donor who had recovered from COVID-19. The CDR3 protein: CASSPTSGGADTQYF. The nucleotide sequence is TGTGCCAGCAGTCCGACTAGCGGGGGAGCGGATACGCAGTATTTT.